This T cell receptor beta chain stems from a study of cytomegalovirus exposure and HLA in healthy donors. On the study more broadly: A later analysis reported the same platform for the roughly 120 validation repertoires and the roughly 650 first-cohort repertoires.

The CDR3 length is 15 residues. With V trimmed by 6 bases and J by 4 bases, 9 bases remained unmatched. The germline gives CDR1 MDHEN, CDR2 SYDVKM. Study conclusions and caveats: Some public TCRs appeared in many individuals, while most sequences were rare. Researchers counted roughly 150 TCR beta chains as cytomegalovirus-associated.

A word on this clone: Its antigen is unidentified.

Produced via immunoSEQ multiplex PCR; TCRdb's table is partial and in-frame only. The profile shows 250,000 to 350,000 clones, roughly 90% of them singletons. The donors were members of the roughly 130-subject validation cohort (separate from the roughly 670-subject first cohort). The chain employs TRBV28 and TRBJ1-3, with 7 bases that match TRBD1. Sequenced material: PBMCs. The sequence came from a woman aged 18-29 years in good health and CMV-seronegative. Written as DNA, the CDR3 is TGTGCCAGCAGAAACGACAGGGTCAACGGAAACACCATATATTTT. This sequence encodes CASRNDRVNGNTIYF.